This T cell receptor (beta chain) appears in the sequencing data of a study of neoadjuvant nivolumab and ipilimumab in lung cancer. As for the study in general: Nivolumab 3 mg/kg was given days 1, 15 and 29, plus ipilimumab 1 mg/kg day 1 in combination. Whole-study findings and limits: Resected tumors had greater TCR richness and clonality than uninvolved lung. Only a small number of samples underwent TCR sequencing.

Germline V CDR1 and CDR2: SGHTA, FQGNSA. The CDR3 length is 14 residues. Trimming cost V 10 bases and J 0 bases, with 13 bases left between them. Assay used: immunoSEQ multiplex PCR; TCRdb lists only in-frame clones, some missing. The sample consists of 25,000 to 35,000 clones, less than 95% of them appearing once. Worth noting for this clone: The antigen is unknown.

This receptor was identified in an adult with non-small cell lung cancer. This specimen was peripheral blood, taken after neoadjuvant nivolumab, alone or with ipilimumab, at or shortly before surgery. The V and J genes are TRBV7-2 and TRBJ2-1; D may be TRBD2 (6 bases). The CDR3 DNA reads TGTGCCACTAGGGACGGGAGCTCCTACAATGAGCAGTTCTTC. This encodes CATRDGSSYNEQFF.